This T cell receptor (beta chain) emerged from a study of beta chain features in type 1 diabetes. At the level of the study: Regarding age, gender and cell yields, patients proved similar to healthy donors.

One heparinised blood draw, averaging about 116 mL, came from each donor. Based on CD45RO/CCR7/CD25/CD127/CD95/CD27, CD4+ regulatory, stem cell-like memory, naive and central memory cells were sorted. From germline, CDR1 is SNHLY and CDR2 FYNNEI. Trimming took off 4 bases at V and 7 bases at J, with 10 bases between the two ends. This CDR3 comprises 12 residues. Only a few counts were recorded for this clone. The antigen remains undetermined. cDNA synthesis used the whole RNA isolate, giving expressed TCRB sequences. Profiling relied on immunoSEQ multiplex PCR, and the TCRdb table lists in-frame clones only, not all of them. The table lists under 850,000 clones, roughly 12% of them singletons, with 0.022% in the top ten. The study's findings and limits: Possible PCR preference for shorter templates applied equally to patients and controls. Shorter TCRB CDR3s, moderately but significantly so, were found in Type 1 diabetes patients in all four CD4+ subsets.

The source of this sequence is a man younger than 35 with type 1 diabetes. Sequencing used naive CD4+ T cells from blood. The chain is built from TRBV2 and TRBJ2-5; D remains ambiguous. The chain's CDR3 is CASSGHLATQYF. The CDR3 region has the DNA TGTGCCAGCAGTGGCCACTTAGCGACCCAGTACTTC.